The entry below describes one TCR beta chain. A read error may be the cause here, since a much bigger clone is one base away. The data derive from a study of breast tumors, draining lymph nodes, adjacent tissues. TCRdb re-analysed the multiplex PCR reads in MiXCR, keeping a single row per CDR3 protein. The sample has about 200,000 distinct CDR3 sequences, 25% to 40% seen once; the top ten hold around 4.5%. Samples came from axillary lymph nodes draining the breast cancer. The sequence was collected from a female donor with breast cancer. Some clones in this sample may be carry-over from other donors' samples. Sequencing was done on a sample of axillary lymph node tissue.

CDR3 in amino acids: CASSTGGPSREQCF. CDR3 DNA: TGTGCCAGCAGCACCGGGGGTCCTTCCCGCGAGCAGTGCTTC. V and J are TRBV6-2 or TRBV6-3 and TRBJ2-7; D may be TRBD2 (6 bases). Germline V gives CDR1 MNHEY, CDR2 SVGEGT. The CDR3 consists of 14 residues.